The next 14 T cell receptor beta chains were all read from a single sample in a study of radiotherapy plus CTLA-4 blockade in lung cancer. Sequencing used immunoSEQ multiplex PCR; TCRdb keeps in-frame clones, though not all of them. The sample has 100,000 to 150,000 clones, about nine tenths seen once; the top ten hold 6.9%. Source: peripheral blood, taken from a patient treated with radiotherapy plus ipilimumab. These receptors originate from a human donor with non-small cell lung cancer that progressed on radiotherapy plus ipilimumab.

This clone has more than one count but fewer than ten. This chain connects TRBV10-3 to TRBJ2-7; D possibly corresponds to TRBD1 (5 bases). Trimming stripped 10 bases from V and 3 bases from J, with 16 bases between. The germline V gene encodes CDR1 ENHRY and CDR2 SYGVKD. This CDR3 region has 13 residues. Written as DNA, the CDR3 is TGTGCCAAGCCCCACGGACAAATCTACGAGCAGTACTTC. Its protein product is CAKPHGQIYEQYF.

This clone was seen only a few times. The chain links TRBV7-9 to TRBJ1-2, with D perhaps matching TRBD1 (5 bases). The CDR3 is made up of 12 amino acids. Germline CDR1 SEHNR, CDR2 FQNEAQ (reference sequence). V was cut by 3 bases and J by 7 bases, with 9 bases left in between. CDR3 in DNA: TGTGCCAGCAGCTTTGAGACAGCTGGCTACACCTTC. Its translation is CASSFETAGYTF.

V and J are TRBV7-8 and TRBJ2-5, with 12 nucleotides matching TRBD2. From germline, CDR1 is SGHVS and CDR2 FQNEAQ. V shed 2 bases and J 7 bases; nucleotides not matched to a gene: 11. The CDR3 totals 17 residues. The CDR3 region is CASSLNGLAGGLGTQYF. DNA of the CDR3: TGTGCCAGCAGCTTAAATGGGCTAGCGGGAGGGCTTGGGACCCAGTACTTC.

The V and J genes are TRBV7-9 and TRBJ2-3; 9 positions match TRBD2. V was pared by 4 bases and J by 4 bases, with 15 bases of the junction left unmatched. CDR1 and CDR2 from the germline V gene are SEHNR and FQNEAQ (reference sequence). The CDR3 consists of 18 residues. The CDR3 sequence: CASSSSSPASGISDTQYF. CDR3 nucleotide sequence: TGTGCCAGCAGCTCCAGTTCCCCAGCTAGCGGGATTTCAGATACGCAGTATTTT.

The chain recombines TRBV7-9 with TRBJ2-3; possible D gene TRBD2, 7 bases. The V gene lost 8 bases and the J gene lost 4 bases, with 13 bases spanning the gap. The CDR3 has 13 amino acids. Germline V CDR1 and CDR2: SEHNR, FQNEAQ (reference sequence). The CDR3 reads CASRWGGADTQYF. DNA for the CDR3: TGTGCCAGCCGCTGGGGGGGCGCAGATACGCAGTATTTT.

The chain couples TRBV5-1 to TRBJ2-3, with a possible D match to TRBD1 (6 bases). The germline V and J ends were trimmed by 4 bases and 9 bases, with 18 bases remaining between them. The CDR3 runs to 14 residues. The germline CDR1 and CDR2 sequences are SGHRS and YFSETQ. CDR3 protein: CASSNGDTKGTQYF. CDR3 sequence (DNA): TGCGCCAGCAGCAACGGGGACACAAAAGGGACGCAGTATTTT.

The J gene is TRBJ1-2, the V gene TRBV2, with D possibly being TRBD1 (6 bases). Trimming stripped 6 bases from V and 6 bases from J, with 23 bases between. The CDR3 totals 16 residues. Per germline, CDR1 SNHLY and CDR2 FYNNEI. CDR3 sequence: CASRGGRGKEKNGYTF. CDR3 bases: TGTGCCAGCAGGGGGGGCAGGGGAAAGGAGAAGAATGGCTACACCTTC.

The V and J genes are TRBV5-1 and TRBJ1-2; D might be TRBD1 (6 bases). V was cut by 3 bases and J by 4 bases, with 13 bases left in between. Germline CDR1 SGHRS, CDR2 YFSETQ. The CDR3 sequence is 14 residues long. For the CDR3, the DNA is TGCGCCAGCAGCTCCGGACAGCCTTTCTATGGCTACACCTTC. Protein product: CASSSGQPFYGYTF.

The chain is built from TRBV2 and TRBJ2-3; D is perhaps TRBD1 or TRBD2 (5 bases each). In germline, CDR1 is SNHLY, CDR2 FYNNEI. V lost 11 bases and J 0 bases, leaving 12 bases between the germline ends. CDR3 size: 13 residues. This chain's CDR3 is CASGTPSTDTQYF. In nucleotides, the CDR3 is TGTGCCTCGGGGACCCCGAGCACAGATACGCAGTATTTT.

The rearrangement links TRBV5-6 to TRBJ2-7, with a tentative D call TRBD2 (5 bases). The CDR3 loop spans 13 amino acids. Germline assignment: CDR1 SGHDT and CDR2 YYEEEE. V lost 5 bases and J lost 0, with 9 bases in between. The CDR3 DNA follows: TGTGCCAGCAGTCGACTAAGCTCCTACGAGCAGTACTTC. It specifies CASSRLSSYEQYF.

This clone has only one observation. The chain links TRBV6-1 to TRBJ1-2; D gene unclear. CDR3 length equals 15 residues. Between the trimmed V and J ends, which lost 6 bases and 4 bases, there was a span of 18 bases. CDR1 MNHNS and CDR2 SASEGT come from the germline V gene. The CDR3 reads CASSTKSGLFYGYTF. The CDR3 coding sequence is TGTGCCAGCAGCACTAAATCTGGGCTCTTCTATGGCTACACCTTC.

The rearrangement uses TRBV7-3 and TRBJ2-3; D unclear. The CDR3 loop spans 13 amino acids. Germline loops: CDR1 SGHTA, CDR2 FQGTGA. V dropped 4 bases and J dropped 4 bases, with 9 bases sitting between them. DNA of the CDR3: TGTGCCAGCAGCTCCAGTCCTCCAGATACGCAGTATTTT. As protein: CASSSSPPDTQYF.

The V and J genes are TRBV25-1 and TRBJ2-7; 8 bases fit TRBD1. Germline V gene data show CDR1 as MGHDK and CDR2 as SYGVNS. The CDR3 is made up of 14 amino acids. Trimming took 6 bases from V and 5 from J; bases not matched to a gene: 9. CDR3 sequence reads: CASRPGQGRNEQYF. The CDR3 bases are TGTGCCAGCAGGCCCGGACAGGGAAGGAACGAGCAGTACTTC.

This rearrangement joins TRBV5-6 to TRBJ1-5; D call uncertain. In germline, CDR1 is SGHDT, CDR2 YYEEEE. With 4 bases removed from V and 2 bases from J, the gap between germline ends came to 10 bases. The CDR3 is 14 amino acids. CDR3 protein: CASSEGGRNQPQHF. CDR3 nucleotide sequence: TGTGCCAGCAGCGAGGGCGGGCGCAATCAGCCCCAGCATTTT.